This TCR beta chain was recorded in a study of identical twins. The study's findings and limits: With monozygotic twins, out-of-frame TCR alpha sharing exceeded what models estimated.

TCRdb independently ran MiXCR on the 5' RACE reads; one entry per CDR3 protein. The sample contains about 700,000 distinct CDR3 sequences, around 8.6% of which appear only once. With 4 bases clipped from V and 2 bases from J, the junction kept 9 bases outside the gene matches. The CDR3 covers 17 residues. CDR1 SGHAT and CDR2 FQNNGV come from the germline V gene. This clonotype was seen more than once but under ten times. Its antigen is undetermined. Another study also made use of these data, one on yellow fever vaccine responses in identical twins.

The clonotype comes from a woman aged 18-29 years in good health. What was sequenced was PBMCs. The chain couples TRBV11-2 to TRBJ2-1, with 9 bases fitting TRBD1. The CDR3 loop is CASSSNTGTGPYNEQFF. The CDR3 region has the DNA TGTGCCAGCAGCTCCAACACCGGGACAGGGCCCTACAATGAGCAGTTCTTC.